This T cell receptor beta chain was identified in a study of human T cells and chemical hapten exposure. Looking at the study overall: The study traced per-sample TCR yield variation mainly to small differences in pooled library volumes.

Regarding treatment: therapeutic diphenylcyclopropenone sensitization with weekly scalp DPC. This CDR3 has 15 residues. J lost 2 bases, V lost 7 bases, and 7 bases had no gene match. General study findings and limits: There was no change with DPC sensitization in TCRs above 1 in 1000 frequency. Clustering by CDR3 similarity yielded significantly more large clusters from expanded TCRs than controls.

This clonotype was detected only a few times. The target antigen is unknown. As the library was built, unique molecular identifiers were attached to individual cDNA molecules. Authors' data handling: There were a median of around 100,000 TCRs per sample, with a range from about 20,000 to 700,000. TCRdb passed the reads through MiXCR, listing each CDR3 protein once. The V and J calls and clone size come from TCRdb's table, not from the authors' own analysis. This sample has 3,000 to 4,000 distinct CDR3 sequences; more than 40% occur once, and the top ten carry roughly 5%. The rearrangement joins TRBV12-3 or TRBV12-4 to TRBJ2-4; 8 bases map to TRBD2. The sequence came from an adult with alopecia areata. Some clones in this sample may be carry-over from other donors' samples. This table probably holds off-target reads from a library built for another chain. The starting material was whole blood, obtained before DPC sensitization or 2, 6, or about 24 weeks after (not recorded which). The CDR3, as DNA: TGTGCCAGCAAAAGCGGGGGACCTACCAAAAACATTCAGTACTTC. Amino acid sequence: CASKSGGPTKNIQYF.